This entry lists 14 T cell receptor beta chains sequenced from one sample in a study of blood T cell repertoires in COVID-19. TCRdb's table, derived via immunoSEQ multiplex PCR, lists solely in-frame clones and lacks some. The sample records some 150,000 clones, approximately 80% being singletons. Sequenced: peripheral blood. All receptors derive from a woman aged 50 to 60 with acute or convalescent COVID-19.

The V call is TRBV7-8, the J call TRBJ2-1; D gene ambiguous. The ends were cut back, 7 bases at V and 9 bases at J, with 16 bases in the middle. This CDR3 is 13 amino acids long. Per germline, CDR1 SGHVS and CDR2 FQNEAQ. CDR3 region: CASTPASAGEQFF. The CDR3 DNA is TGTGCCAGCACCCCAGCTAGTGCAGGTGAGCAGTTCTTC.

The chain is built from TRBV6-5 and TRBJ1-1, with D possibly being TRBD1 (5 bases). This CDR3 has 13 amino acids. Trimming took off 2 bases at V and 5 bases at J, with 9 bases between the two ends. Germline-derived CDR1 and CDR2 are MNHEY and SVGAGI. In DNA form, the CDR3 reads TGTGCCAGCAGTTACGGGGGGGGGACTGAAGCTTTCTTT. Residues: CASSYGGGTEAFF.

On this clone itself: An end of the junction differs from the germline gene, which may be a read error. V and J are TRBV6-2 or TRBV6-3 and TRBJ1-4; 7 bases agree with TRBD1. From germline, CDR1 is MNHEY and CDR2 SVGEGT. The CDR3 extends over 14 amino acids. This CDR3 is CANSTRDRDEKLFF. The CDR3 bases are TGTGCCAACAGTACGAGGGACAGAGATGAAAAACTGTTTTTT.

V gene TRBV5-1 combines with J gene TRBJ2-7; 7 bases fit TRBD2. This CDR3 comprises 15 residues. CDR1 and CDR2 from the germline V gene are SGHRS and YFSETQ. Trimming removed 4 bases from V and 1 base from J; junction bases left unmatched: 8. In nucleotides, the CDR3 is TGCGCCAGCAGCCCCTCGGGGGGACCTTCCTACGAGCAGTACTTC. Protein: CASSPSGGPSYEQYF.

The gene calls are TRBV19 and TRBJ2-5, with D hard to call. V lost 0 bases to trimming and J lost 4 bases, with 9 bases between them. CDR3 length: 14 residues. Germline V lookup: CDR1 LNHDA, CDR2 SQIVND (reference sequence). The CDR3 DNA follows: TGTGCCAGTAGTATAGATTCCTCCAGAGAGACCCAGTACTTC. Residues: CASSIDSSRETQYF.

This clone was counted a single time. The chain is built from TRBV7-9 and TRBJ1-1; D is ambiguous. The CDR3 is 15 amino acids. The V and J ends lost 0 bases and 3 bases respectively, with 11 bases between them. The V gene's germline CDR1 is SEHNR and CDR2 FQNEAQ (reference sequence). CDR3 coding DNA: TGTGCCAGCAGCTTAGCGTACGGGGTTTACACTGAAGCTTTCTTT. It translates to CASSLAYGVYTEAFF.

The chain joins TRBV6-2 or TRBV6-3 to TRBJ2-2; 11 bases line up with TRBD2. V lost 4 bases to trimming and J lost 5 bases; unmatched junction nucleotides: 9. The CDR3 spans 17 residues. The germline V gene has CDR1 MNHEY and CDR2 SVGEGT. For the CDR3, the DNA is TGTGCCAGCAGTTCGTTTAGCGGGGGGGTTCGTACCGGGGAGCTGTTTTTT. As protein: CASSSFSGGVRTGELFF.

The J gene is TRBJ2-1, the V gene TRBV7-9, with 9 positions matching TRBD2. There are 15 residues in the CDR3. J was trimmed by 5 bases and V by 4 bases; bases with no gene match: 6. Per germline, CDR1 SEHNR and CDR2 FQNEAQ (reference sequence). As DNA, the CDR3 is TGTGCCAGCAGCTCGACTAGCGGACCTCACAATGAGCAGTTCTTC. It translates to CASSSTSGPHNEQFF. Complete variable domain (other parts from reference TRBV7-9 and TRBJ2-1): DTGVSQNPRHKITKRGQNVTFRCDPISEHNRLYWYRQTLGQGPEFLTYFQNEAQLEKSRLLSDRFSAERPKGSFSTLEIQRTEQGDSAMYLCASSSTSGPHNEQFFGPGTRLTVL.

This chain links TRBV18 with TRBJ1-2, with TRBD1 identical over 7 bases. V shed 0 bases, J shed 8 bases, and the junction held 12 bases outside the gene matches. The CDR3 runs 16 residues. Looked up from germline, CDR1 is KGHSH and CDR2 is LQKENI. In DNA form, the CDR3 reads TGTGCCAGCTCACCACCCGGACAGGATCCCGTCTGGGGCTACACCTTC. Translated: CASSPPGQDPVWGYTF.

Here the CDR3 reads CASSPRGGPYNEQFF. In nucleotides, the CDR3 is TGTGCCAGCAGCCCTCGGGGGGGCCCCTACAATGAGCAGTTCTTC. This chain joins TRBV11-3 and TRBJ2-1, with 8 nucleotides matching TRBD2. The V and J ends lost 5 bases and 2 bases, in that order; junction bases with no gene match: 5. CDR1 and CDR2 from the germline V gene are SGHNT and YENEEA. The CDR3 spans 15 residues.

The chain recombines TRBV4-3 with TRBJ2-3, with 8 bases fitting TRBD2. Germline-derived CDR1 and CDR2 are LGHNA and YSLEER. After removal of 1 base from V and 7 bases from J, the junction contained 7 bases not matched to a gene. This CDR3 has 15 amino acids. CDR3 DNA: TGCGCCAGCAGCCAAGGCGGGGGGCCTTCTAATACGCAGTATTTT. Encoded protein: CASSQGGGPSNTQYF.

In DNA form, the CDR3 reads TGTGCCAGCAGTACAGGGCCAGATACGCAGTATTTT. Amino acid sequence: CASSTGPDTQYF. This rearrangement joins TRBV6-5 to TRBJ2-3, with D possibly matching TRBD1 (6 bases). V gave up 5 bases and J gave up 4 bases, with 7 bases separating them. CDR1 and CDR2 (germline): MNHEY, SVGAGI. The CDR3 is made up of 12 amino acids.

The V and J genes are TRBV5-1 and TRBJ2-2, with 11 bases fitting TRBD2. Germline CDR1 and CDR2: SGHRS and YFSETQ. The CDR3 totals 16 residues. J was trimmed by 6 bases and V by 1 base; bases with no gene match: 5. The CDR3 bases are TGCGCCAGCAGCTTGTGGACGACTAGCGGGGCCGGGGAGCTGTTTTTT. Translating gives CASSLWTTSGAGELFF.

The J gene is TRBJ2-1, the V gene TRBV7-3, with 7 bases aligning to TRBD1. J lost 7 bases, V lost 5 bases, and 2 bases had no gene match. Germline V gene data show CDR1 as SGHTA and CDR2 as FQGTGA. There are 12 residues in the CDR3. CDR3: CASSPTGNEQFF. CDR3 bases: TGTGCCAGCAGCCCGACAGGGAATGAGCAGTTCTTC.